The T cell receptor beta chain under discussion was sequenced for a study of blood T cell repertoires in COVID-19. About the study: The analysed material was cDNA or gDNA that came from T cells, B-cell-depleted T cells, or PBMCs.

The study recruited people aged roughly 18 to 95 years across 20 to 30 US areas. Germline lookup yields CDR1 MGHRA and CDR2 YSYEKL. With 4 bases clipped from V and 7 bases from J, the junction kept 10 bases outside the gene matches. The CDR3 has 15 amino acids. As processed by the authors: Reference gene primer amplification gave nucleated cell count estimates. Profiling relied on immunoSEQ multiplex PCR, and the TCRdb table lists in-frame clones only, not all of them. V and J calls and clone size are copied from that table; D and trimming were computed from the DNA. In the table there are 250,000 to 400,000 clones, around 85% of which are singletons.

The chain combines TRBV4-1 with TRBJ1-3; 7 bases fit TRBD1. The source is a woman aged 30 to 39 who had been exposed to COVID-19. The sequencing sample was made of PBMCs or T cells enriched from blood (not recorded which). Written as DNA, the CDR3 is TGCGCCAGCAGCCCCACTTACGACAGGGTCAACACCATATATTTT. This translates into CASSPTYDRVNTIYF.